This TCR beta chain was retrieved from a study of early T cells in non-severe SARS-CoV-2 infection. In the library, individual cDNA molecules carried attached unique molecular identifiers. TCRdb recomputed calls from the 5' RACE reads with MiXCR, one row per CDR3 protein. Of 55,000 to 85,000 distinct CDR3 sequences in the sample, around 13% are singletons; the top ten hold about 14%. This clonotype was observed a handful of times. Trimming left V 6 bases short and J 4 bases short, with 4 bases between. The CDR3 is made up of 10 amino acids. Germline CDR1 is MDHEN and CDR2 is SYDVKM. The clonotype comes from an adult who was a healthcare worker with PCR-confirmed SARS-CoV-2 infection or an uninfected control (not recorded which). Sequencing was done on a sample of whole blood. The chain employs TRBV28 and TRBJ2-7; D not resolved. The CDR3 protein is CASSHYEQYF. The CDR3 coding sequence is TGTGCCAGCAGCCATTACGAGCAGTACTTC.